Presented here are 13 T cell receptor beta chains from one specimen sequenced in a study of molecular identifiers for immune sequencing clone quantification. One entry per CDR3 protein, called by TCRdb with MiXCR from the PCR reads. The table lists under 800,000 distinct CDR3 sequences, roughly 23% of them singletons. The sample comprised naive CD8+ T cells from blood, with Jurkat cell RNA spiked in. Subset indicated: FACS-sorted CD8+CD4-CCR7+CD45RA+ naive T cells. The receptors shown here come from a human donor in good health. Some libraries in this study had Jurkat cell RNA spiked in.

The rearrangement uses TRBV4-3 and TRBJ2-2; D tentatively fits TRBD1 or TRBD2 (5 bases each). This CDR3 contains 15 residues. V was shortened by 0 bases and J by 4 bases, with 9 bases between the two germline ends. Germline V CDR1 and CDR2: LGHNA, YSLEER. The CDR3 loop is CASSQEWGSTGELFF. CDR3 bases: TGCGCCAGCAGCCAAGAGTGGGGGAGCACCGGGGAGCTGTTTTTT.

DNA of the CDR3: TGCGCCAGCAGCCTCAGACTAGCGTCTGACACAGATACGCAGTATTTT. This codes for CASSLRLASDTDTQYF. The chain is built from TRBV4-3 and TRBJ2-3, with TRBD2 matching over 8 bases. Looked up from germline, CDR1 is LGHNA and CDR2 is YSLEER. Unmatched junction bases numbered 8, after V lost 4 bases and J lost 2 bases. The CDR3 runs 16 residues.

V usage is TRBV7-9 and J usage is TRBJ1-5; TRBD1 agrees at 10 bases. With V trimmed by 4 bases and J by 1 base, 10 bases remained unmatched. The CDR3 runs 18 residues. CDR1 is SEHNR, CDR2 FQNEAQ, per germline (reference sequence). In nucleotides, the CDR3 is TGTGCCAGCAGCTCACAAATTTGGACAGGGGGAAGCAATCAGCCCCAGCATTTT. Translated, it gives CASSSQIWTGGSNQPQHF.

This clonotype was counted between two and nine times. The chain links TRBV28 to TRBJ2-7; 13 bases map to TRBD2. V shed 5 bases, J shed 2 bases, and the junction held 9 bases outside the gene matches. This CDR3 has 17 residues. In germline, CDR1 is MDHEN, CDR2 SYDVKM. The CDR3 protein is CASSERTSGSIPYEQYF. Here the CDR3 DNA reads TGTGCCAGCAGTGAAAGGACTAGCGGGAGTATTCCCTACGAGCAGTACTTC.

This clonotype has a count of ten or more. This sequence joins TRBV2 and TRBJ1-1; D call uncertain. The V end lost 1 base, the J end lost 4 bases, and 10 bases lay between the germline ends. Germline V gene data show CDR1 as SNHLY and CDR2 as FYNNEI. The length of the CDR3 is 14 residues. The CDR3 loop is CASSEGGGITEAFF. The CDR3 nucleotides read TGTGCCAGCAGTGAAGGCGGAGGGATCACTGAAGCTTTCTTT.

The V call is TRBV6-5, the J call TRBJ2-2; 7 nucleotides match TRBD2. This CDR3 has 17 residues. With V trimmed by 0 bases and J by 2 bases, 6 bases remained unmatched. The germline gives CDR1 MNHEY, CDR2 SVGAGI. Here the CDR3 DNA reads TGTGCCAGCAGTTACTCTGGTCTAGCGGATAACACCGGGGAGCTGTTTTTT. As protein: CASSYSGLADNTGELFF.

This clonotype was observed many times. V and J are TRBV13 and TRBJ2-1, with D tentatively TRBD1 (6 bases). Trimming left V 0 bases short and J 4 bases short, with 7 bases between. The CDR3 contains 14 residues. The germline CDR1 and CDR2 sequences are PRHDT and FYEKMQ (reference sequence). CDR3 sequence: CASSLGTGYNEQFF. CDR3 bases: TGTGCCAGCAGCTTAGGGACAGGATACAATGAGCAGTTCTTC.

The rearrangement uses TRBV30 and TRBJ2-1, with D unresolved. V was shortened by 4 bases and J by 4 bases, with 14 bases between the two germline ends. Germline CDR1 is GTSNPN and CDR2 is SVGIG (reference sequence). The CDR3 totals 14 residues. The CDR3 nucleotides read TGTGCCTGGACGTTTGGACGGTGGTACAATGAGCAGTTCTTC. This gives the protein CAWTFGRWYNEQFF.

This clonotype was detected only once. V and J are TRBV3-1 and TRBJ2-7, with TRBD2 matching 7 bases. Germline V gene sequence: CDR1 LGHDT, CDR2 YNNKEL (reference sequence). The junction had 19 bases not matched to a gene; V was cut back by 8 bases and J by 12 bases. The CDR3 runs to 14 residues. The CDR3 loop is CASRPRDYPYAPYF. The DNA for the CDR3 is TGTGCCAGCCGCCCCCGGGACTATCCCTACGCGCCGTACTTC.

The V call is TRBV10-2, the J call TRBJ1-2; 9 bases fit TRBD1. Germline CDR1 and CDR2: WSHSY and SAAADI. The CDR3 has 14 residues. The V gene end was trimmed by 9 bases and the J gene end by 5 bases; junction bases not matched to a gene: 10. CDR3 residues: CARPRDRVTYGYTF. In nucleotides, the CDR3 is TGCGCCAGACCAAGGGACAGGGTTACTTATGGCTACACCTTC.

A word on this clonotype: Possible read error: a much larger clone is one base away. Here the CDR3 omits its conserved ending phenylalanine or tryptophan, so a read error is the likely source. The rearrangement joins TRBV5-1 to TRBJ2-7; D might be TRBD2 (7 bases). Germline V gene data show CDR1 as SGHRS and CDR2 as YFSETQ. Trimming pared 3 bases from V and 4 bases from J, leaving 17 bases between. CDR3 length: 15 amino acids. CDR3 sequence reads: CASSSDAAGAYEQYY. The CDR3 nucleotides are TGCGCCAGCAGCTCGGACGCCGCGGGGGCGTACGAGCAGTACTAC.

A few counts support this clonotype. The CDR3 region is CAISESGTVSYGYTF. The DNA of the CDR3 is TGTGCCATCAGTGAGTCGGGGACGGTCAGTTATGGCTACACCTTC. The V call is TRBV10-3, the J call TRBJ1-2; D possibly corresponds to TRBD1 (5 bases). This CDR3 region has 15 residues. Germline-derived CDR1 and CDR2 are ENHRY and SYGVKD. Trimming left V 0 bases short and J 5 bases short, with 13 bases between.

Details on this clonotype: This may stem from a read error, because a much larger clone lies one nucleotide away. Without the conserved terminal phenylalanine or tryptophan, this CDR3 likely stems from a read error. The V call is TRBV7-9, the J call TRBJ1-5, with unresolved D. V was cut by 6 bases and J by 6 bases, with 9 bases left in between. Germline V gene lookup returns CDR1 SEHNR and CDR2 FQNEAQ (reference sequence). The CDR3 covers 12 residues. As DNA, the CDR3 is TGTGCCAGCAGGAAGGGCACTCAGCCCCAGCATGTT. Its translation is CASRKGTQPQHV.